The present T cell receptor (beta chain) was sequenced within a study of shared clonotypes between healthy human individuals. Study outcomes and limitations: Several donors had approximately 4.6% of their naive CD4 clonotypes in common.

Deep-level assay runs were performed. The method was immunoSEQ multiplex PCR; TCRdb's version includes in-frame clones alone and lacks a portion of them. The sample records about 2.3 million clones, around 90% being singletons. A note on this clone: The target antigen is unknown.

Trimming stripped 7 bases from V and 0 bases from J, with 16 bases between. The CDR3 spans 16 residues. CDR1 and CDR2 from the germline V gene are MDHEN and SYDVKM. The sequence came from a man aged 18 to 29 in good health. Some clones in this sample may be carry-over from other donors' samples. The material sequenced was naive CD4+ T cells from PBMCs. The subset is: CD45RA+ positively selected. The chain is built from TRBV28 and TRBJ2-1; D is possibly TRBD1 or TRBD2 (5 bases each). The CDR3 loop reads CASNGALASSYNEQFF. In DNA, the CDR3 is TGTGCCAGCAACGGGGCACTGGCTAGCTCCTACAATGAGCAGTTCTTC.